Listed below are T cell receptor beta chains from one sample, sequenced in a study of cytomegalovirus exposure and HLA in healthy donors. Method: immunoSEQ multiplex PCR; TCRdb's copy keeps in-frame clones and lacks some. The sample carries roughly 180,000 clones, approximately 84% recorded once. Sequenced material: PBMCs. The receptors shown here come from a man between 25 and 39 years old in good health and CMV-seronegative. Both conserved end residues are part of each CDR3.

V	length	J	CDR3
TRBV19	15	TRBJ1-5	CASSKPGQGNQPQHF
TRBV7-9	16	TRBJ1-1	CASDGGAGGLNTEAFF
TRBV5-1	15	TRBJ2-2	CASSLNRGRTGELFF
TRBV4-1	14	TRBJ2-3	CASSQGAGEDTQYF
TRBV10-3	16	TRBJ2-2	CAIVRGRGQNTGELFF
TRBV25-1	17	TRBJ2-1	CASSEVLAMSSYNEQFF
TRBV5-1	14	TRBJ2-3	CASSPGGVSDTQYF
TRBV28	15	TRBJ2-7	CASRSFGTGNREQYF
TRBV28	16	TRBJ1-5	CASSLSIQYSNQPQHF
TRBV5-6	14	TRBJ2-7	CASSLPRTPYEQYF
TRBV6-5	16	TRBJ1-2	CASSWIRDMARGGYTF
TRBV10-3	14	TRBJ1-2	CATNPGQMDYGYTF
TRBV18	16	TRBJ1-5	CASSPLPVTSNQPQHF
TRBV29-1	10	TRBJ1-1	CSVQGAEAFF
TRBV6-6	15	TRBJ2-6	CASSPVGAGANVLTF
TRBV10-2	16	TRBJ2-2	CASSLTSGTNTGELFF
TRBV15	15	TRBJ2-2	CATSSGNRDTGELFF
TRBV27	18	TRBJ2-2	CASSSGLAGAANTGELFF
TRBV5-6	14	TRBJ1-2	CASSVQGLGYGYTF
TRBV7-9	16	TRBJ2-3	CASRQTRGGSGDTQYF
TRBV5-1	14	TRBJ2-7	CASSLLAGRDEQYF
TRBV7-9	14	TRBJ2-1	CASSFLVLYNEQFF
TRBV30	16	TRBJ2-2	CAWRTSGRSVTGELFF
TRBV28	16	TRBJ1-3	CASSQWTDHSGNTIYF
TRBV7-8	16	TRBJ2-3	CASSLDRGGGTDTQYF
TRBV30	11	TRBJ2-4	CAWSVWESQYF
TRBV6-5	14	TRBJ1-6	CASRDGTGNSPLHF
TRBV6-8	15	TRBJ2-5	CASSYGASGQETQYF
TRBV6-5	13	TRBJ2-7	CASSETDRNKQYF
TRBV7-3	15	TRBJ1-1	CASSPPGAGNTEAFF
TRBV27	14	TRBJ2-7	CASSLIQGYYEQYF
TRBV9	15	TRBJ2-7	CASSVAPGGGYEQYF
TRBV14	12	TRBJ2-7	CASSQDLARQYF
TRBV7-8	19	TRBJ2-1	CASSLALALAWSSYNEQFF
TRBV29-1	13	TRBJ2-2	CSVDKGNTGELFF
TRBV7-9	19	TRBJ2-3	CASSLERTSGGAITDTQYF
TRBV14	15	TRBJ2-5	CASSQDLGQVREQYF